Listed below are T cell receptor beta chains from one sample, sequenced in a study of T cell changes during pregnancy in multiple sclerosis. TCRdb's table, derived via immunoSEQ multiplex PCR, lists solely in-frame clones and lacks some. The sample holds approximately 33,000 clones; 90% to 95% are singletons and the top ten take approximately 0.5%. The sample in question was CD4+ T cells from peripheral blood mononuclear cells, obtained after pregnancy. The receptors originated from a female donor with multiple sclerosis, enrolled in a pregnancy study. Each CDR3 is given with its conserved first and last residue. A D gene is named only where the DNA matches it firmly. The size entry is marked missing in some rows and otherwise reads once, few, many or a size class.

D gene	J gene	clone size	V gene	CDR3 length	CDR3 DNA	CDR3 protein
.	TRBJ2-2	.	TRBV11-1	15	TGTGCCAGCAGCTTAGGCGATCAGCGAACCGGGGAGCTGTTTTTT	CASSLGDQRTGELFF
TRBD1	TRBJ2-7	.	TRBV6-6	16	TGTGCCGGCAGTTACTCGACAGGACAGGGTGTCAGTGAGCAGTACTTC	CAGSYSTGQGVSEQYF
.	TRBJ1-1	.	TRBV20-1	10	TGCAGTGCAACCGGAGGAGAAGCTTTCTTT	CSATGGEAFF
TRBD2	TRBJ2-5	.	TRBV7-6	19	TGTGCCAGCAGCGGGACTAGCGGGGGATCGGACCGTTATCGAGAGACCCAGTACTTC	CASSGTSGGSDRYRETQYF
.	TRBJ2-1	once	TRBV7-6	16	TGTGCCAGCAGCATGGTTCCGGGACTTGAGGGTAATGAGCAGTTCTTC	CASSMVPGLEGNEQFF
.	TRBJ1-2	.	TRBV18	14	TGTGCCAGCTCACCTTGGCCCACTAACTATGGCTACACCTTC	CASSPWPTNYGYTF
TRBD2	TRBJ2-1	.	TRBV9	16	TGTGCCAGCAGCGCAGGGACTAGCGGGGGGAACAATGAGCAGTTCTTC	CASSAGTSGGNNEQFF
TRBD2	TRBJ2-1	.	TRBV5-1	20	TGCGCCAGCAGCCCCTTAACTAGCGGAGGATGGTCCGGGATCTACAATGAGCAGTTCTTC	CASSPLTSGGWSGIYNEQFF
TRBD2	TRBJ2-3	.	TRBV5-1	16	TGCGCCAGCAGCTTCCTAGCGGGAGATAACACAGATACGCAGTATTTT	CASSFLAGDNTDTQYF
.	TRBJ2-3	.	TRBV7-8	21	TGTGCCAGCAGCTTATCCGCTCCGGGACAGGGACTCCTAGCGGGGTTAGTTACGCAGTATTTT	CASSLSAPGQGLLAGLVTQYF
.	TRBJ2-7	.	TRBV5-1	13	TGCGCCAGCAGCTTAGTGACCGCTAGGGAGCAGTACTTC	CASSLVTAREQYF
TRBD1	TRBJ2-7	.	TRBV2	15	TGTGCCAGCAGAAGAGACAGGGTTTTACCTTACGAGCAGTACTTC	CASRRDRVLPYEQYF
TRBD1	TRBJ1-2	.	TRBV5-1	14	TGCGCCAGCAGCTCGACAGGGGACGGCTATGGCTACACCTTC	CASSSTGDGYGYTF
TRBD1	TRBJ1-6	.	TRBV19	15	TGTGCCAGTAGTCCGGACGGGGACAGGAATTCACCCCTCCACTTT	CASSPDGDRNSPLHF
.	TRBJ1-1	.	TRBV29-1	10	TGCAGCGTTGGCAGGCTGGAAGCTTTCTTT	CSVGRLEAFF
TRBD1	TRBJ2-5	.	TRBV29-1	13	TGCAGCGTAAGACAGGGGGCGGCGGAGACCCAGTACTTC	CSVRQGAAETQYF
TRBD2	TRBJ2-3	.	TRBV15	15	TGTGCCACCAGCCCTAGACTAGCGGGAGGCACTACGCAGTATTTT	CATSPRLAGGTTQYF
.	TRBJ2-1	.	TRBV19	14	TGTGCCAGTAGTATTCAGGGGGGATACAATGAGCAGTTCTTC	CASSIQGGYNEQFF
.	TRBJ2-1	.	TRBV20-1	11	TGCAGTGCTAGAGATCGGGATGAGCAGTTCTTC	CSARDRDEQFF
.	TRBJ1-1	.	TRBV28	17	TGTGCCAGCAGTTTAGGGGGGGGCTCGGCTTTAGAGACTGAAGCTTTCTTT	CASSLGGGSALETEAFF
TRBD1	TRBJ1-2	.	TRBV7-9	14	TGTGCCAGCCAAACCGGGACAGGGGTTGGCGGCTACACCTTC	CASQTGTGVGGYTF
.	TRBJ2-7	.	TRBV19	12	TGTGCCAGTAGTATTACCGGAGGCGAGCAGTACTTC	CASSITGGEQYF
TRBD1	TRBJ1-1	.	TRBV5-1	18	TGCGCCAGCAGCTCCCGGACAGGGACCGGGAGATTGGACACTGAAGCTTTCTTT	CASSSRTGTGRLDTEAFF
.	TRBJ1-1	.	TRBV18	13	TGTGCCAGCTCACCGAGGCTGAACACTGAAGCTTTCTTT	CASSPRLNTEAFF
TRBD1	TRBJ1-5	.	TRBV2	15	TGTGCCAGCACCCGGACAGGGCAAAGCAATCAGCCCCAGCATTTT	CASTRTGQSNQPQHF
TRBD2	TRBJ2-5	.	TRBV27	15	TGTGCCAGCAGGACTTTCCTCGCGGGAGTCGAGACCCAGTACTTC	CASRTFLAGVETQYF
.	TRBJ1-2	.	TRBV5-1	14	TGCGCCAGCAGCTTGGGTGTCAGCGGGGCTGGCTACACCTTC	CASSLGVSGAGYTF
.	TRBJ1-5	.	TRBV4-1	18	TGCGCCAGCAGCTCGAAGGTGGGGCCCCAATATAGCAATCAGCCCCAGCATTTT	CASSSKVGPQYSNQPQHF
TRBD2	TRBJ2-5	once	TRBV30	13	TGTGCCTGGACTAGCGGGAGTGCGAAGACCCAGTACTTC	CAWTSGSAKTQYF
.	TRBJ2-7	once	TRBV27	13	TGTGCCAGCAGTGACCCGGGTGTGAACGAGCAGTACTTC	CASSDPGVNEQYF
.	TRBJ1-5	.	TRBV28	16	TGTGCCAGCAGTCCCGTCGGACTGACTAGCAATCAGCCCCAGCATTTT	CASSPVGLTSNQPQHF
.	TRBJ1-5	.	TRBV7-3	14	TGTGCCAGCAGCTTGGGAGGGGGCAATCAGCCCCAGCATTTT	CASSLGGGNQPQHF
TRBD1	TRBJ2-3	.	TRBV7-9	16	TGTGCCAGCAGCTCCCAAGACAGGGGAACGTCAGATACGCAGTATTTT	CASSSQDRGTSDTQYF
.	TRBJ2-6	.	TRBV19	15	TGTGCCAGTAACCCCCTGGAGTCTGGGGCCAACGTCCTGACTTTC	CASNPLESGANVLTF
.	TRBJ1-1	few	TRBV15	13	TGTGCCACCAGCAGAGATTGGGCAGCTGAAGCTTTCTTT	CATSRDWAAEAFF
TRBD2	TRBJ2-3	.	TRBV19	15	TGTGCCAGTCGGCGGGAGAGCACTAGCACAGATACGCAGTATTTT	CASRRESTSTDTQYF
TRBD1	TRBJ1-2	.	TRBV5-1	15	TGCGCCAGCAGGCCCGGGACAGGGTTTTCAAATGGCTACACCTTC	CASRPGTGFSNGYTF
TRBD1	TRBJ1-2	once	TRBV18	14	TGTGCCAGCTCATCGGACAGGGCTGACTATGGCTACACCTTC	CASSSDRADYGYTF
TRBD2	TRBJ2-1	.	TRBV5-1	14	TGCGCCAGCGACCCCGGACTAGCGGGAAATGAGCAGTTCTTC	CASDPGLAGNEQFF
.	TRBJ2-3	.	TRBV5-1	15	TGCGCCAGCAGCTTTTCGGTGGGGGCGACAGATACGCAGTATTTT	CASSFSVGATDTQYF
.	TRBJ1-5	.	TRBV7-8	14	TGTGCCAGCAGCGCTCCCGGGGGGACCCAGCCCCAGCATTTT	CASSAPGGTQPQHF
.	TRBJ2-5	.	TRBV27	13	TGTGCCAGCAGGCGGCAGGGTCCGGAGACCCAGTACTTC	CASRRQGPETQYF
TRBD1	TRBJ1-1	.	TRBV7-9	16	TGTGCCAGCAGCTTGGAGACCCTCAGGACAGGCACTGAAGCTTTCTTT	CASSLETLRTGTEAFF
.	TRBJ1-1	.	TRBV6-6	13	TGTGCCAGCAGTTTAGACAGGAACACTGAAGCTTTCTTT	CASSLDRNTEAFF
.	TRBJ2-3	.	TRBV18	15	TGTGCCAGCTCACCCGGGACATCTAGCACAGATACGCAGTATTTT	CASSPGTSSTDTQYF
.	TRBJ2-7	.	TRBV10-3	14	TGTGCCATCAGTGAGTCGACAACCGCCTACGAGCAGTACTTC	CAISESTTAYEQYF
TRBD2	TRBJ2-7	.	TRBV9	15	TGTGCCAGCAGCGTAGGAGGCGGGGGGGCCTACGAGCAGTACTTC	CASSVGGGGAYEQYF
.	TRBJ1-5	.	TRBV27	14	TGTGCCAGCAGTTTTACAGGATATAATCAGCCCCAGCATTTT	CASSFTGYNQPQHF
.	TRBJ2-1	.	TRBV6-1	15	TGTGCCAGCATCCCAGTTACCCCCTCCTACAATGAGCAGTTCTTC	CASIPVTPSYNEQFF
TRBD2	TRBJ2-5	.	TRBV5-1	14	TGCGCCAGCGCCCCCGGGGGGGCCCGAGAGACCCAGTACTTC	CASAPGGARETQYF
TRBD1	TRBJ1-1	.	TRBV18	15	TGTGCCAGCTCACCACGGACAGGGAGAGAGAAAAAAGCTTTCTTT	CASSPRTGREKKAFF
TRBD2	TRBJ2-7	.	TRBV11-2	15	TGTGCCAGCAGCTCGGGACTACAAGGCTCCTACGAGCAGTACTTC	CASSSGLQGSYEQYF
TRBD1	TRBJ1-1	once	TRBV27	14	TGTGCCAGCAGTTTAAGGACAGGGGGCACTGAAGCTTTCTTT	CASSLRTGGTEAFF
.	TRBJ2-5	.	TRBV5-4	13	TGTGCCAGCAGCTTAATGGTGAGCGAGACCCAGTACTTC	CASSLMVSETQYF
.	TRBJ1-2	.	TRBV6-5	14	TGTGCCAGCAGTGCCGACAGGTTTGGCTATGGCTACACCTTC	CASSADRFGYGYTF
.	TRBJ1-2	.	TRBV14	15	TGTGCCAGCAGCCCTCTTACCCAGGGCTCTGGGGGCTACACCTTC	CASSPLTQGSGGYTF
.	TRBJ1-1	.	TRBV29-1	12	TGCAGCGTTGATATAGTTGGCACTGAAGCTTTCTTT	CSVDIVGTEAFF
TRBD1	TRBJ1-2	.	TRBV6-5	14	TGTGCCAGCAGTTCGGGACAGATATATTATGGCTACACCTTC	CASSSGQIYYGYTF